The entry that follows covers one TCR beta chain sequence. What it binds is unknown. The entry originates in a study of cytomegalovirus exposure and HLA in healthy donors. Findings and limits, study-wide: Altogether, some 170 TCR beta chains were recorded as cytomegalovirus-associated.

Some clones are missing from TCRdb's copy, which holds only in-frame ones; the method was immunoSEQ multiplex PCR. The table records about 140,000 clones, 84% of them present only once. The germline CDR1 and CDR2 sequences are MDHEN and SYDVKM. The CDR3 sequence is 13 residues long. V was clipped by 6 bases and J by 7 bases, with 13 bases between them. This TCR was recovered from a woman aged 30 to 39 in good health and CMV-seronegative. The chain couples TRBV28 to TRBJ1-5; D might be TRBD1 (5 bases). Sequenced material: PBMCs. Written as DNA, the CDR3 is TGTGCCAGCAGAGGGGTTGCAGGCCAGCCCCAGCATTTT. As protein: CASRGVAGQPQHF.